The 10 T cell receptor beta chains presented below share a single source sample, sequenced in a study of graft-versus-host responses after intestinal transplantation. This table comes from immunoSEQ multiplex PCR, and its TCRdb copy is limited to in-frame clones, with some not included. The sample records 15,000 to 20,000 clones, approximately 82% being singletons. Graft tissue was processed to release intraepithelial and lamina propria lymphocytes. This sample comprised ileum tissue, obtained 17 days after transplant. These receptors were taken from a human patient who received an intestinal transplant, so some T cells may come from the graft donor.

The rearrangement uses TRBV27 and TRBJ2-1; 8 nucleotides match TRBD2. V lost 6 bases, J lost 9 bases, and 7 bases stayed unmatched. The germline CDR1 and CDR2 sequences are MNHEY and SMNVEV (reference sequence). This CDR3 is 13 amino acids long. The CDR3 coding sequence is TGTGCCAGCAGCGGGACTAGTGACCGTGAGCAGTTCTTC. It yields the protein CASSGTSDREQFF.

About this clone itself: Additional DNA sequences in this sample encode the identical CDR3. This chain uses TRBV29-1 with TRBJ2-5; 9 nucleotides line up with TRBD1. The CDR3 runs 13 residues. Unmatched junction bases numbered 7, after V lost 6 bases and J lost 5 bases. CDR1 is SQVTM and CDR2 is ANQGSEA in the germline V gene. For the CDR3, the DNA is TGCAGCGTACAACAGGGGGCACGGGAGACCCAGTACTTC. Residues: CSVQQGARETQYF. Drawing the rest from reference TRBV29-1 and TRBJ2-5, the complete variable domain is SAVISQKPSRDICQRGTSLTIQCQVDSQVTMMFWYRQQPGQSLTLIATANQGSEATYESGFVIDKFPISRPNLTFSTLTVSNMSPEDSSIYLCSVQQGARETQYFGPGTRLLVL.

The V gene is TRBV5-6, the J gene TRBJ1-2; D is ambiguous. The CDR3 loop spans 13 amino acids. In germline, CDR1 is SGHDT, CDR2 YYEEEE. V lost 2 bases, J lost 0 bases, and 5 bases lay in between. CDR3 region: CASSLGSNYGYTF. For the CDR3, the DNA is TGTGCCAGCAGCTTAGGATCTAACTATGGCTACACCTTC.

The CDR3 reads CASSLGGGDTEAFF. Here the CDR3 DNA reads TGTGCCAGCAGCTTAGGTGGGGGCGACACTGAAGCTTTCTTT. The V gene is TRBV5-4, the J gene TRBJ1-1; tentative D call: TRBD1 (6 bases). Germline lookup yields CDR1 SGHNT and CDR2 YYREEE (reference sequence). With 2 bases removed from V and 3 bases from J, the gap between germline ends came to 11 bases. The CDR3 is 14 amino acids.

The chain combines TRBV7-3 with TRBJ2-2, with 14 bases aligning to TRBD2. There are 18 residues in the CDR3. The trim removed 4 bases at V and 3 bases at J, leaving 7 bases unmatched. Germline assignment: CDR1 SGHTA and CDR2 FQGTGA. The CDR3 DNA follows: TGTGCCAGCAGCTCGGGACTAGCGGGAGCGTTTGACACCGGGGAGCTGTTTTTT. It is translated as CASSSGLAGAFDTGELFF. Full variable domain (rest looked up from reference TRBV7-3 and TRBJ2-2): GAGVSQTPSNKVTEKGKYVELRCDPISGHTALYWYRQSLGQGPEFLIYFQGTGAADDSGLPNDRFFAVRPEGSVSTLKIQRTERGDSAVYLCASSSGLAGAFDTGELFFGEGSRLTVL.

The chain uses TRBV11-2 and TRBJ2-1; D is ambiguous. The CDR3 runs 13 residues. From germline, CDR1 is SGHAT and CDR2 FQNNGV. The germline V and J ends were trimmed by 1 base and 10 bases, with 11 bases remaining between them. DNA of the CDR3: TGTGCCAGCAGCTTAGTTGCTCCCGTAGAGCAGTTCTTC. It is translated as CASSLVAPVEQFF.

This clone was observed once. This chain connects TRBV7-3 to TRBJ2-5, with D unclear. Trimming took off 6 bases at V and 3 bases at J, with 11 bases between the two ends. The CDR3 consists of 13 residues. CDR1 and CDR2 (germline): SGHTA, FQGTGA. This chain's CDR3 is CASSLTRKETQYF. CDR3 bases: TGTGCCAGCAGTCTCACCCGGAAAGAGACCCAGTACTTC.

The table lists this clone with a count of one. The chain carries TRBV29-1 and TRBJ2-5; 7 nucleotides align to TRBD2. Germline assignment: CDR1 SQVTM and CDR2 ANQGSEA. Germline trimming cut 0 bases from V and 5 bases from J; bases unmatched to any gene: 9. The length of the CDR3 is 15 residues. The CDR3 loop reads CSVEDRGEGLETQYF. CDR3 in DNA: TGCAGCGTTGAAGATAGAGGGGAGGGTTTGGAGACCCAGTACTTC.

The rearrangement links TRBV7-9 to TRBJ2-1; 11 bases map to TRBD1. Germline values: CDR1 SEHNR, CDR2 FQNEAQ (reference sequence). The CDR3 length is 18 residues. Trimming took 5 bases from V and 8 from J; bases not matched to a gene: 17. The CDR3 sequence is CASSPQGHRDRGIDEQFF. Written as DNA, the CDR3 is TGTGCCAGCAGCCCTCAAGGGCACCGGGACAGGGGGATCGATGAGCAGTTCTTC.

The CDR3 is CASSLRPATNEKLFF. CDR3 in DNA: TGTGCCAGCAGCCTCCGACCAGCAACTAATGAAAAACTGTTTTTT. The chain has TRBV6-6 and TRBJ1-4; D gene ambiguous. V lost 6 bases and J 0 bases, leaving 11 bases between the germline ends. Germline CDR1 is MNHNY and CDR2 is SVGAGI (reference sequence). CDR3 size: 15 residues.